This TCR beta chain was captured in a study of T cells in localized non-small cell lung cancer. Here immunoSEQ multiplex PCR was the method, and the copy in TCRdb shows in-frame clones only, minus some. Counted here are around 78,000 clones, more than 75% occurring once; the ten biggest clones make up 20% to 25%. About this clone itself: Its target is not known.

General observations from the study: Overall survival was longer when the density of T cells in the blood was higher.

The CDR3 totals 12 residues. The germline gives CDR1 SQVTM, CDR2 ANQGSEA. Trimming took off 8 bases at V and 7 bases at J, with 15 bases between the two ends. The specimen was peripheral blood, collected before any cancer treatment. V and J are TRBV29-1 and TRBJ2-1; TRBD2 might be the D (5 bases). The TCR sequence derives from a woman aged 40 to 75 with stage I squamous cell lung carcinoma. The DNA for the CDR3 is TGCAGCCCAACGGTGGGCGGGAATGAGCAGTTCTTC. Its protein is CSPTVGGNEQFF.